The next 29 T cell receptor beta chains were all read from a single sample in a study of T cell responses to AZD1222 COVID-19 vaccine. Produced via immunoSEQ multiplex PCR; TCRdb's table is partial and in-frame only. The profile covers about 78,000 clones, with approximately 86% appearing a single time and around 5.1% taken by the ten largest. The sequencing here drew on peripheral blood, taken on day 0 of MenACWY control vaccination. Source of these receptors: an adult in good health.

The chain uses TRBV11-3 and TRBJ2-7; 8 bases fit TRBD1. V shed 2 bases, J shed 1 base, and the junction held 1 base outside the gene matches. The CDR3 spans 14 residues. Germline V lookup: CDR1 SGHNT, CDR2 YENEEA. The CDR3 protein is CASSLHRGSYEQYF. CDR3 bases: TGTGCCAGCAGCTTACACAGGGGGTCCTACGAGCAGTACTTC.

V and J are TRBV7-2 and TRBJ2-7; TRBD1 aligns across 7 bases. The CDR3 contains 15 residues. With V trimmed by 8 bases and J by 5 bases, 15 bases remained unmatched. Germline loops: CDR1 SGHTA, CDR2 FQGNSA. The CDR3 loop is CASANRGRTTDEQYF. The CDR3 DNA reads TGTGCCAGCGCTAACAGGGGCCGAACCACCGACGAGCAGTACTTC.

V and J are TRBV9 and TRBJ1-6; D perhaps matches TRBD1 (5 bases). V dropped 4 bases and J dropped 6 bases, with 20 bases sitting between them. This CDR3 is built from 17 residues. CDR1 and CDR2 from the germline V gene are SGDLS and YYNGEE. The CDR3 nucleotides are TGTGCCAGCAGCTTTACAAGCGAGGGGAACACTAATTCACCCCTCCACTTT. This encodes CASSFTSEGNTNSPLHF.

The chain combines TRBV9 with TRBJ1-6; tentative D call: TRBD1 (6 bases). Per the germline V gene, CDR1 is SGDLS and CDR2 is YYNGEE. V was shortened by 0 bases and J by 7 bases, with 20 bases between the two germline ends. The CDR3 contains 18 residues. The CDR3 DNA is TGTGCCAGCAGCGTAGCTGAGGTCCTGACAGGCCAGAATTCACCCCTCCACTTT. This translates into CASSVAEVLTGQNSPLHF.

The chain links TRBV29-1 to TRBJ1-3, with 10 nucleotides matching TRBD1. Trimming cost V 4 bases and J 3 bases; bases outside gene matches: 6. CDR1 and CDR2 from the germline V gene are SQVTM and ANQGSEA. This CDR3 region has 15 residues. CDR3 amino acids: CSVGFDRGLGNTIYF. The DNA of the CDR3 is TGCAGCGTTGGCTTCGACAGGGGGCTTGGAAACACCATATATTTT.

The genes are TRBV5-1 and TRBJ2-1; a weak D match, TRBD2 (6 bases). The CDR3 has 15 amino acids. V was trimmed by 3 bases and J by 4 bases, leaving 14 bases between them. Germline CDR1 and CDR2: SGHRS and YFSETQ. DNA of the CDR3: TGCGCCAGCAGCTCGGCACGGGGGTCATACAATGAGCAGTTCTTC. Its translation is CASSSARGSYNEQFF.

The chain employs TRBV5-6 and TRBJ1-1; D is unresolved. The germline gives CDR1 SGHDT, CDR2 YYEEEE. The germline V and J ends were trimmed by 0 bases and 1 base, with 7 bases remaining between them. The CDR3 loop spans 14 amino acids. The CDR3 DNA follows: TGTGCCAGCAGCTTGGTTCCAGGGAACACTGAAGCTTTCTTT. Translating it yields CASSLVPGNTEAFF.

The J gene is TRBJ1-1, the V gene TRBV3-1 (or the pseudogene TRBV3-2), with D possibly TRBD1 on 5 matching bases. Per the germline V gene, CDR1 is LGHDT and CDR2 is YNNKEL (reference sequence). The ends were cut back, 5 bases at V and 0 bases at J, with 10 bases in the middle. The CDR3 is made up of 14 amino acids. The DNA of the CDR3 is TGTGCCAGCAGCTGGGGCGGGTTGAACACTGAAGCTTTCTTT. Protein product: CASSWGGLNTEAFF.

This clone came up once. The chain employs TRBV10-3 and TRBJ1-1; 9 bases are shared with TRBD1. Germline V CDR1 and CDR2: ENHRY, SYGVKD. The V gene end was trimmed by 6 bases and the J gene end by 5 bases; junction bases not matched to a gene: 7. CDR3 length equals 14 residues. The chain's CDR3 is CAIRPQGAGTEAFF. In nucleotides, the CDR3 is TGTGCCATCAGGCCACAGGGGGCAGGGACTGAAGCTTTCTTT.

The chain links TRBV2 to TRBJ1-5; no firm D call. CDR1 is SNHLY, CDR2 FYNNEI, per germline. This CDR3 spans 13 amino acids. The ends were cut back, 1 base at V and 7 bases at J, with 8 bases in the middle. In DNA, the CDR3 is TGTGCCAGCAGTGAAGTTAAGGTGCAGCCCCAGCATTTT. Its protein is CASSEVKVQPQHF.

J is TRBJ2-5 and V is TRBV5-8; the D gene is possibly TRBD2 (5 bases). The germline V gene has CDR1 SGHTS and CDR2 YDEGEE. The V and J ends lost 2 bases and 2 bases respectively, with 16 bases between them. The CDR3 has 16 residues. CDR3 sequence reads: CASSFPPGSTQETQYF. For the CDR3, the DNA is TGTGCCAGCAGCTTCCCCCCGGGGAGCACACAAGAGACCCAGTACTTC.

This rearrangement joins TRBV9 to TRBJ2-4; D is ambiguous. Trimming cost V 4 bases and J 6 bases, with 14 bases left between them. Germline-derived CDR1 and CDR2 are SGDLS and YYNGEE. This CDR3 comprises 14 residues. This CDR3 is CASSPAGSRNIQYF. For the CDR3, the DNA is TGTGCCAGCAGCCCCGCTGGGTCCCGAAACATTCAGTACTTC.

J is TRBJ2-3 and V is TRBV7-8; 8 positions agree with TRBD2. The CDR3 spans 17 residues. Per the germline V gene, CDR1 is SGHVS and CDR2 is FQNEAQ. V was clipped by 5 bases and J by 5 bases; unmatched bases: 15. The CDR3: CASSRGVTGGVGDTQYF. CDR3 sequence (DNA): TGTGCCAGCAGCCGAGGAGTGACCGGGGGGGTGGGAGATACGCAGTATTTT.

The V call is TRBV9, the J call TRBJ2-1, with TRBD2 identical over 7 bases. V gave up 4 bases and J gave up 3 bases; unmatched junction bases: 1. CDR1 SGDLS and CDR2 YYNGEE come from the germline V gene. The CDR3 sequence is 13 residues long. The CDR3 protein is CASSQRDYNEQFF. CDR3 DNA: TGTGCCAGCAGCCAGCGGGACTACAATGAGCAGTTCTTC.

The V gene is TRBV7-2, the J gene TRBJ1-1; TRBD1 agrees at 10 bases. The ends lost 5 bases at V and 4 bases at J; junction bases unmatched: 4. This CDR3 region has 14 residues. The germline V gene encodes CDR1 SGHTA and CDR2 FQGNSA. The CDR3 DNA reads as TGTGCCAGCAGCCTGACAGGGGGCGTCACTGAAGCTTTCTTT. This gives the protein CASSLTGGVTEAFF.

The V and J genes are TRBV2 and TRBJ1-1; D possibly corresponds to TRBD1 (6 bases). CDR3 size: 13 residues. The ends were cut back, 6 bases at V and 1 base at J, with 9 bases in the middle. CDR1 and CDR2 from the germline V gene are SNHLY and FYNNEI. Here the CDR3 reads CASRQQGNTEAFF. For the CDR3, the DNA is TGTGCCAGCAGACAACAGGGGAACACTGAAGCTTTCTTT.

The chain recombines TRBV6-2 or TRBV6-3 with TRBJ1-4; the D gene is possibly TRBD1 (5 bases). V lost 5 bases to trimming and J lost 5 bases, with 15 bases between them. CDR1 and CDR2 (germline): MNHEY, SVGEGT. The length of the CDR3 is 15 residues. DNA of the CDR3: TGTGCCAGCAGTCCCCAGGGACGGCGGAATGAAAAACTGTTTTTT. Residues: CASSPQGRRNEKLFF.

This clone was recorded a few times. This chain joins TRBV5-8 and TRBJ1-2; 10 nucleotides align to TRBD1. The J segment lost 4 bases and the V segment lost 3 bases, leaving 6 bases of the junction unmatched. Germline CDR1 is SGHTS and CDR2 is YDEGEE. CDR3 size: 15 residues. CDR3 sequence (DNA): TGTGCCAGCAGCTCCTTGGGACAGGGGTCCTATGGCTACACCTTC. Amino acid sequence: CASSSLGQGSYGYTF.

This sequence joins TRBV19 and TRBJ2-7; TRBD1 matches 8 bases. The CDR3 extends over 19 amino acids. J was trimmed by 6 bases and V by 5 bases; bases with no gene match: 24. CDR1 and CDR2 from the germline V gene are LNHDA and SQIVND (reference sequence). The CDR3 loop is CASSPRTGSGLPRGSEQYF. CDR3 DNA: TGTGCCAGTAGTCCAAGGACAGGGTCAGGTTTACCGCGAGGTTCCGAGCAGTACTTC.

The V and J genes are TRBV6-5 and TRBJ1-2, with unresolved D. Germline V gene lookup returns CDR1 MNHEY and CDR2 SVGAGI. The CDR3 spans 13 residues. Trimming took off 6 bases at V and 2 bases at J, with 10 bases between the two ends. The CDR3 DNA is TGTGCCAGCAGCCCGGGGTGGAACTATGGCTACACCTTC. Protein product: CASSPGWNYGYTF.

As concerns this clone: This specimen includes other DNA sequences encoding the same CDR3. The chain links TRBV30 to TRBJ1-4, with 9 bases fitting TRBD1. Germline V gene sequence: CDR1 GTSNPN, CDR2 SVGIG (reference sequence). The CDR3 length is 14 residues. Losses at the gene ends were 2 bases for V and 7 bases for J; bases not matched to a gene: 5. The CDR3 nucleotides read TGTGCCTGGAGTCTCGGGACAGGGCGTGAAAAACTGTTTTTT. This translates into CAWSLGTGREKLFF.

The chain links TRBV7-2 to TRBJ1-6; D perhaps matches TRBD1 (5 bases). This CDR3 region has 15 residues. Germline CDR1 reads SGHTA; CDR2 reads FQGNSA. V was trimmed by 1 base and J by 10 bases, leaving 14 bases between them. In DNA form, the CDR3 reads TGTGCCAGCAGCTTAGACGGGGGAAGAGGGTCACCCCTCCACTTT. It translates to CASSLDGGRGSPLHF.

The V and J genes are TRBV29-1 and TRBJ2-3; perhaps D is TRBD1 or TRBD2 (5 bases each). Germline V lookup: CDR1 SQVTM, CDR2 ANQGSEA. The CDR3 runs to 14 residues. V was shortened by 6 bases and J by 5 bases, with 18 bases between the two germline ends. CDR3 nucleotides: TGCAGCGTAGCCGGGACCCTGAGGGGAGATACGCAGTATTTT. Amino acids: CSVAGTLRGDTQYF.

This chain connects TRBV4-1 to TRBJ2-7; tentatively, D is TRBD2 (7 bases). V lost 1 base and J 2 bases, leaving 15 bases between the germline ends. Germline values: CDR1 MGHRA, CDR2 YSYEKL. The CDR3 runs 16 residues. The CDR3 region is CASSQVTTGGAYEQYF. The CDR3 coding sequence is TGCGCCAGCAGCCAAGTAACGACGGGGGGCGCCTACGAGCAGTACTTC.

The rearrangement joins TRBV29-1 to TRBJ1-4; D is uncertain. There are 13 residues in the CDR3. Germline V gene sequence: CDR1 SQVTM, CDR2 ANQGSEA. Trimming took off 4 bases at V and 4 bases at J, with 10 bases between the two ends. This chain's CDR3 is CSVGVASNEKLFF. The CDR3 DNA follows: TGCAGCGTTGGGGTTGCGAGTAATGAAAAACTGTTTTTT.

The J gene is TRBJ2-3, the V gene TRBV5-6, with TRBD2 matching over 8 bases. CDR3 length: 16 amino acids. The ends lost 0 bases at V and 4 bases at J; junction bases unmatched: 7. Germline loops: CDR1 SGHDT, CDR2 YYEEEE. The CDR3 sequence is CASSLVPGGAADTQYF. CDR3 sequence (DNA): TGTGCCAGCAGCTTGGTTCCCGGGGGGGCCGCAGATACGCAGTATTTT.

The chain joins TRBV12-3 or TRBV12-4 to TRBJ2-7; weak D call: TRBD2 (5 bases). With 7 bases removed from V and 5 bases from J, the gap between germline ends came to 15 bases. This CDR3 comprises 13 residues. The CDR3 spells CASKGLGGHEQYF. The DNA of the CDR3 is TGTGCCAGCAAAGGACTCGGAGGTCACGAGCAGTACTTC.

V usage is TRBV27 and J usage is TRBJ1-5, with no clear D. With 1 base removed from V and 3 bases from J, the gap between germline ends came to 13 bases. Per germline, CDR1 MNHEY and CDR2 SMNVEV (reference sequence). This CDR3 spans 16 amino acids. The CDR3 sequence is CASSLYKGEDNQPQHF. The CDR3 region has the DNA TGTGCCAGCAGTTTATATAAAGGTGAAGACAATCAGCCCCAGCATTTT.

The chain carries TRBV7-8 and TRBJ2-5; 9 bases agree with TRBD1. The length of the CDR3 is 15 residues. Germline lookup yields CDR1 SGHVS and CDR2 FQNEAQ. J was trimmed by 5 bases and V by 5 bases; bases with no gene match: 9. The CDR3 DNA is TGTGCCAGCAGCCCAGGGACAGGGCCTGGGGAGACCCAGTACTTC. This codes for CASSPGTGPGETQYF.